Listed below are T cell receptor beta chains from one sample, sequenced in a study of blood T cells in healthy people across ages. TCRdb passed the 5' RACE reads through MiXCR, listing each CDR3 protein once. The profile shows roughly 640,000 distinct CDR3 sequences, about 28% of them singletons. Source material: blood. These receptors all come from a woman older than 75 in good health. CDR3s include the opening cysteine and the closing phenylalanine or tryptophan. The order of the fields is CDR3 length, clone size, V gene, D gene, J gene, CDR3 protein, CDR3 DNA. The D gene is left open where the match is weak. Not all rows give a size; the values are once, few, many and, for expanded clones, a class.

14	NA	TRBV10-3	NA	TRBJ1-3	CAISGVVSGNTIYF	TGTGCCATCAGTGGGGTAGTCTCTGGAAACACCATATATTTT
14	many	TRBV15	NA	TRBJ1-1	CATSRERGGTEAFF	TGTGCCACCAGCAGAGAAAGGGGTGGAACTGAAGCTTTCTTT
13	many	TRBV2	NA	TRBJ2-5	CASSEREWETQYF	TGTGCCAGCAGTGAAAGAGAGTGGGAGACCCAGTACTTC
16	many	TRBV7-2	NA	TRBJ1-2	CASSLAGGRNSYGYTF	TGTGCCAGCAGCTTAGCGGGGGGGCGCAACTCCTATGGCTACACCTTC
16	many	TRBV6-1	TRBD2	TRBJ2-1	CASTVTGTSGTREQFF	TGTGCCAGCACCGTAACCGGGACTAGCGGTACGCGAGAGCAGTTCTTC
13	NA	TRBV28	NA	TRBJ1-6	CASIRGLGSPLHF	TGTGCCAGCATTAGAGGCCTCGGTTCACCCCTCCACTTT
14	few	TRBV20-1	TRBD2	TRBJ2-7	CSANRLAESYEQYF	TGCAGTGCAAACCGACTAGCGGAGAGCTACGAGCAGTACTTC
14	few	TRBV5-1	NA	TRBJ1-2	CASSSAGTAYGYTF	TGCGCCAGCAGCTCGGCCGGGACGGCCTATGGCTACACCTTC
14	NA	TRBV6-5	NA	TRBJ2-5	CASSYLDSGDEQYF	TGTGCCAGCAGTTACCTGGACAGTGGAGATGAGCAGTACTTC
20	many	TRBV27	TRBD2	TRBJ2-5	CASSWGAEGAGLAGGETQYF	TGTGCCAGCAGCTGGGGGGCGGAAGGAGCGGGACTAGCGGGGGGAGAGACCCAGTACTTC
15	many	TRBV5-1	TRBD1	TRBJ2-5	CASSFGQGIQETQYF	TGCGCCAGCAGCTTTGGACAGGGGATCCAAGAGACCCAGTACTTC
13	many	TRBV7-9	NA	TRBJ1-6	CASSLEVDSPLHF	TGTGCCAGCAGCTTAGAGGTAGACTCACCCCTCCACTTT
14	many	TRBV7-8	NA	TRBJ2-7	CASSLDGRLGEQYF	TGTGCCAGCAGCCTCGACGGACGGCTGGGCGAGCAGTACTTC
12	many	TRBV20-1	NA	TRBJ1-2	CSASGGPGGYTF	TGCAGTGCTAGTGGGGGTCCGGGGGGCTACACCTTC
14	NA	TRBV15	TRBD1	TRBJ1-6	CATSRTGVNSPLHF	TGTGCCACCAGCAGAACAGGGGTTAATTCACCCCTCCACTTT
22	NA	TRBV20-1	NA	TRBJ2-2	CSVPTGGANEQYFGPGTGELFF	NA
13	few	TRBV5-4	TRBD1	TRBJ2-5	CASSYPGQGALDF	TGTGCCAGCAGCTATCCGGGACAGGGGGCGCTGGACTTC
18	NA	TRBV12-3/TRBV12-4	TRBD2	TRBJ2-3	CASNRGGTSGGATDTQYF	TGTGCCAGCAACCGAGGAGGAACTAGCGGGGGGGCAACAGATACGCAGTATTTT
13	NA	TRBV7-2	NA	TRBJ2-1	CASSLDAAYGQFF	TGTGCCAGCAGCCTGGACGCGGCCTACGGGCAGTTCTTC
14	many	TRBV15	TRBD2	TRBJ2-3	CATGVGGSTDRQYF	TGTGCCACCGGAGTGGGGGGGAGCACAGATAGGCAGTATTTT
13	many	TRBV11-1	NA	TRBJ2-1	CASSPGSLNEQFF	TGTGCCAGCAGCCCGGGAAGCCTCAATGAGCAGTTCTTC
14	NA	TRBV6-6	NA	TRBJ1-5	CASSYGVQDQPQHF	TGTGCCAGCAGTTACGGTGTGCAGGACCAGCCCCAGCATTTT
14	many	TRBV3-1	NA	TRBJ2-1	CASSQKGLYNEQFF	TGTGCCAGCAGCCAAAAGGGCCTCTACAATGAGCAGTTCTTC
14	NA	TRBV12-3/TRBV12-4	NA	TRBJ2-2	CASKGPGGTGELFF	TGTGCCAGCAAGGGCCCAGGGGGGACCGGGGAGCTGTTTTTT
13	many	TRBV5-1	NA	TRBJ1-6	CASRAGEDSPLHF	TGCGCTAGCAGGGCAGGGGAGGATTCACCCCTCCACTTT
13	many	TRBV6-5	NA	TRBJ2-5	CASSGGPWETQYF	TGTGCCAGCAGTGGGGGACCTTGGGAGACCCAGTACTTC
14	few	TRBV7-2	NA	TRBJ1-3	CASSATGSGNTIYF	TGTGCCAGCAGCGCGACCGGCTCTGGAAACACCATATATTTT
14	NA	TRBV7-9	NA	TRBJ2-5	CASSLVVVQETQYF	TGTGCCAGCAGCTTAGTTGTCGTTCAAGAGACCCAGTACTTC
14	few	TRBV12-3/TRBV12-4	NA	TRBJ1-5	CASSLRAGQQPQHF	TGTGCCAGCAGTTTAAGGGCAGGGCAACAGCCCCAGCATTTT
17	NA	TRBV5-1	TRBD2	TRBJ2-7	CASSMAQGRGDSYEQYF	TGCGCCAGCAGCATGGCCCAGGGTCGGGGGGACTCCTACGAGCAGTACTTC
15	NA	TRBV15	TRBD2	TRBJ2-1	CATSRTSGAYNEQFF	TGTGCCACCAGCAGGACTAGCGGGGCTTACAATGAGCAGTTCTTC
14	NA	TRBV7-2	TRBD1	TRBJ1-2	CASSLTGPPNGYTF	TGTGCCAGCAGCTTGACAGGGCCTCCCAATGGCTACACCTTC
16	few	TRBV9	NA	TRBJ2-2	CASSVWMTANTGELFF	TGTGCCAGCAGCGTATGGATGACCGCGAACACCGGGGAGCTGTTTTTT
22	few	TRBV4-1	TRBD2	TRBJ2-7	CASSQDGSASGGPLTHYNEQYF	TGCGCCAGCAGCCAAGACGGGTCGGCTAGCGGGGGGCCCTTAACACACTACAATGAGCAGTACTTC
14	many	TRBV28	NA	TRBJ2-7	CASRSRVGSYEQYF	TGTGCCAGCAGATCAAGGGTAGGGTCCTACGAGCAGTACTTC
16	many	TRBV3-1	TRBD1	TRBJ2-7	CASSQSTGGKRYEQYF	TGTGCCAGCAGCCAATCTACAGGGGGCAAGAGATACGAGCAGTACTTC
15	NA	TRBV5-4	NA	TRBJ2-5	CASTDARGELYEQYF	TGTGCCAGCACCGACGCGAGGGGAGAATTGTATGAGCAGTACTTC
12	few	TRBV9	TRBD1	TRBJ2-7	CASSGTGDEQYF	TGTGCCAGCAGCGGGACAGGAGACGAGCAGTACTTC
14	NA	TRBV9	NA	TRBJ1-6	CASSVAPQDSPLHF	TGTGCCAGCAGCGTAGCCCCCCAGGATTCACCCCTCCACTTT
14	once	TRBV2	NA	TRBJ1-6	CASSGGTANSPLHF	TGTGCCAGCAGTGGTGGGACGGCGAATTCACCCCTCCACTTT
15	many	TRBV6-5	TRBD1	TRBJ2-3	CASKSGTPGGDTQYF	TGTGCCAGCAAATCCGGGACGCCAGGGGGAGATACGCAGTATTTT
12	many	TRBV30	NA	TRBJ1-1	CAWSGVNTEAFF	TGTGCCTGGAGCGGGGTGAACACTGAAGCTTTCTTT
13	NA	TRBV19	NA	TRBJ2-1	CASSTGVRYEQFF	TGTGCCAGTAGTACAGGGGTTCGGTATGAGCAGTTCTTC
14	many	TRBV28	NA	TRBJ2-5	CASSRDRKQETQYF	TGTGCCAGCAGTCGAGACAGGAAACAAGAGACCCAGTACTTC
15	many	TRBV29-1	TRBD2	TRBJ2-1	CSVDQRGASRDEQFF	TGCAGCGTTGATCAGCGGGGGGCCTCGAGAGATGAGCAGTTCTTC
16	many	TRBV6-2/TRBV6-3	TRBD1	TRBJ2-1	CASSLLDTGAYNEQFF	TGTGCCAGCAGTCTGTTGGATACAGGGGCCTACAATGAGCAGTTCTTC
16	many	TRBV3-1	NA	TRBJ2-3	CASSALGGPTMDTQYF	TGTGCCAGCAGCGCCCTTGGGGGACCCACAATGGATACGCAGTATTTT
15	many	TRBV18	NA	TRBJ2-5	CASSPETGAQETQYF	TGTGCCAGCTCACCAGAGACGGGGGCCCAAGAGACCCAGTACTTC
18	NA	TRBV12-3/TRBV12-4	TRBD2	TRBJ2-1	CASSLRLAGSYANIEQFF	TGTGCCAGCAGTTTAAGACTAGCGGGCTCATATGCTAACATTGAGCAGTTCTTC
15	many	TRBV6-2/TRBV6-3	TRBD1	TRBJ1-5	CASRPGQGRYQPQHF	TGTGCCAGCAGACCCGGACAGGGGAGGTATCAGCCCCAGCATTTT
13	few	TRBV5-6	NA	TRBJ1-1	CASSNRAGMWAFF	TGTGCCAGCTCCAACAGGGCAGGAATGTGGGCTTTCTTT
17	many	TRBV5-1	NA	TRBJ1-1	CASSLFTRGMRNTEAFF	TGCGCCAGCAGCTTGTTTACCAGGGGAATGAGGAACACTGAAGCTTTCTTT
15	many	TRBV6-2/TRBV6-3	NA	TRBJ2-7	CASSPPRGGSYEQYF	TGTGCCAGCAGTCCACCGCGGGGAGGTTCCTACGAGCAGTACTTC
15	few	TRBV2	NA	TRBJ2-3	CASLPGLRGRNTQYF	TGTGCCAGCCTCCCGGGACTTAGGGGAAGAAATACGCAGTATTTT
13	NA	TRBV5-1	NA	TRBJ2-3	CASSRAFTDTQYF	TGCGCCAGCAGCCGGGCCTTCACAGATACGCAGTATTTT